A single sample gave rise to the 11 T cell receptor beta chains below, sequenced in a study of type 1 regulatory T cells. TCRdb analysed the reads with MiXCR anew, one entry per CDR3 protein. The sample shows 80,000 to 100,000 distinct CDR3 sequences, 25% to 40% of them seen only once. Source material: CD4+ T cells, either the whole sample or a sorted fraction (not recorded which). These receptors were obtained from a human donor in good health.

The CDR3 loop reads CASTSAGGSYGYTF. CDR3 coding DNA: TGTGCCAGCACCTCCGCAGGGGGTAGCTATGGCTACACCTTC. The chain has TRBV7-2 and TRBJ1-2; TRBD1 matches at 7 bases. The CDR3 extends over 14 amino acids. V was pared by 7 bases and J by 4 bases, with 9 bases of the junction left unmatched. Germline V gives CDR1 SGHTA, CDR2 FQGNSA.

The chain recombines TRBV2 with TRBJ2-1; D remains ambiguous. The CDR3 extends over 11 amino acids. Trimming pared 6 bases from V and 4 bases from J, leaving 4 bases between. CDR1 and CDR2 (germline): SNHLY, FYNNEI. The CDR3 reads CASRQYNEQFF. The CDR3 DNA reads TGTGCCAGCAGACAATACAATGAGCAGTTCTTC.

The chain has TRBV3-2 and TRBJ2-1; TRBD2, the table's D call, was not compared with the DNA. TRBV3-2 is a pseudogene. The CDR3 contains 15 residues. In DNA, the CDR3 is TGTGCCAGCAGCCAAGTACGGGAGGCCCACAATGAGCAGTTCTTC. It codes for CASSQVREAHNEQFF.

There are a few counts of this clonotype. The rearrangement joins TRBV9 to TRBJ2-7, with 7 bases aligning to TRBD1. Trimming at V came to 2 bases and at J to 2 bases, leaving 4 bases not matched to a gene. This CDR3 is 14 amino acids long. The germline gives CDR1 SGDLS, CDR2 YYNGEE. The CDR3 sequence is CASSVDRAPYEQYF. CDR3 coding DNA: TGTGCCAGCAGCGTTGACAGGGCACCCTACGAGCAGTACTTC. The full variable domain, in which reference TRBV9 and TRBJ2-7 provide the parts outside the CDR3, is DSGVTQTPKHLITATGQRVTLRCSPRSGDLSVYWYQQSLDQGLQFLIQYYNGEERAKGNILERFSAQQFPDLHSELNLSSLELGDSALYFCASSVDRAPYEQYFGPGTRLTVT.

The V and J genes are TRBV20-1 and TRBJ1-5; D gene ambiguous. Germline loops: CDR1 DFQATT, CDR2 SNEGSKA (reference sequence). The CDR3 spans 13 residues. V was cut by 7 bases and J by 0 bases, with 10 bases left in between. The CDR3 coding sequence is TGCAGTGTCATTCGGCTTAGCAATCAGCCCCAGCATTTT. Translated, it gives CSVIRLSNQPQHF.

The rearrangement links TRBV27 to TRBJ1-5; maybe TRBD1 (6 bases). The germline V gene has CDR1 MNHEY and CDR2 SMNVEV (reference sequence). The V end lost 2 bases, the J end lost 6 bases, and 11 bases lay between the germline ends. The CDR3 length is 14 residues. This CDR3 is CASSLQGNGQPQHF. Here the CDR3 DNA reads TGTGCCAGCAGTTTACAGGGGAATGGTCAGCCCCAGCATTTT.

This clonotype has only a few counts. V and J are TRBV4-2 and TRBJ2-6, with D tentatively TRBD1 (6 bases). The CDR3 extends over 18 amino acids. Germline CDR1 and CDR2: LGHNA and YNFKEQ. Trimming left V 5 bases short and J 0 bases short, with 17 bases between. The CDR3 sequence is CASSSTGTFFSGANVLTF. For the CDR3, the DNA is TGTGCCAGCAGCTCCACCGGGACATTCTTCTCTGGGGCCAACGTCCTGACTTTC.

The chain combines TRBV7-3 with TRBJ2-2; tentatively, D is TRBD1 (6 bases). The CDR3 contains 17 residues. Germline V CDR1 and CDR2: SGHTA, FQGTGA. V dropped 5 bases and J dropped 4 bases, with 20 bases sitting between them. CDR3 region: CASSPTPAGVITGELFF. The CDR3 coding sequence is TGTGCCAGCAGCCCCACCCCGGCAGGGGTCATCACCGGGGAGCTGTTTTTT.

With respect to this clonotype: The junction departs from germline at one end; a sequencing error may be responsible. The V call is TRBV24-1, the J call TRBJ2-1; D call uncertain. This CDR3 has 16 amino acids. CDR1 is KGHDR, CDR2 SFDVKD, per germline. As DNA, the CDR3 is TGTGCCACCATTCGTCGGTCTCACGACGCCTACAATGAGCAGTCCTTC. Encoded protein: CATIRRSHDAYNEQSF.

The chain has TRBV5-5 and TRBJ2-7, with no clear D. CDR3 length: 16 amino acids. V was cut by 3 bases and J by 3 bases, with 19 bases left in between. The V gene's germline CDR1 is SGHKS and CDR2 YYEKEE (reference sequence). CDR3: CASSSKSGGPLYEQYF. The CDR3 DNA follows: TGTGCCAGCAGCTCGAAATCGGGTGGGCCGCTCTACGAGCAGTACTTC.

J is TRBJ2-3 and V is TRBV5-4; TRBD2 might be the D (5 bases). The length of the CDR3 is 13 residues. CDR1 is SGHNT and CDR2 is YYREEE in the germline V gene (reference sequence). The V gene lost 4 bases and the J gene lost 2 bases, with 8 bases spanning the gap. The CDR3 here is CASSRDYTDTQYF. The CDR3 DNA is TGTGCCAGCAGCCGAGACTACACAGATACGCAGTATTTT. Together with reference TRBV5-4 and TRBJ2-3, the CDR3 gives the full variable domain: ETGVTQSPTHLIKTRGQQVTLRCSSQSGHNTVSWYQQALGQGPQFIFQYYREEENGRGNFPPRFSGLQFPNYSSELNVNALELDDSALYLCASSRDYTDTQYFGPGTRLTVL.